The clone carrying this T cell receptor (beta chain) showed up many times. The sample originates from a study of T cells in Graves' hyperthyroidism and ophthalmopathy. Amplified TCR beta CDR3 regions came from RNA transcripts. The HTBI primer set served for first-round RT-PCR of the TCR CDR3. TCRdb fed the multiplex PCR reads into MiXCR, producing one record per CDR3 protein. Of 300,000 or so distinct CDR3 sequences listed, about 18% were seen once; the top ten hold about half. The source material was blood. The source is a woman between 50 and 59 years old with Graves' hyperthyroidism.

CDR3: CASSQRAYPSEQFF. Here the CDR3 DNA reads TGTGCCAGCAGCCAAAGGGCCTACCCCTCAGAGCAGTTCTTC. V is TRBV11-3 and J is TRBJ2-1, with D unresolved. Germline CDR1 and CDR2: SGHNT and YENEEA. Between the trimmed V and J ends, which lost 5 bases and 10 bases, there was a span of 18 bases. This CDR3 comprises 14 residues.